Included here is one T cell receptor (beta chain) sequence, with context. Its specificity is not known. The second PCR ran about 6 to 12 cycles with a sample-barcoded 5' primer and J-beta primers. TCRdb analysed the 5' RACE reads with MiXCR anew, one entry per CDR3 protein. The sample has hundreds of thousands of distinct CDR3 sequences; around 50% are singletons. The CDR3 is 14 amino acids. Germline-derived CDR1 and CDR2 are SQVTM and ANQGSEA. This sample is drawn from a study of blood T cells in healthy people across ages. Points from the study as a whole: The study found more naive CD4+ cells and higher diversity in long-lived than aged donors.

The chain combines TRBV29-1 with TRBJ2-5, with TRBD1 matching over 8 bases. The J call is in doubt because the DNA end fits TRBJ2-7 better. This TCR was recovered from a woman at least 80 years old in good health. The source material was blood. For the CDR3, the DNA is TGCAGCGTTCGACAGGGGCTGGGGTTTGACGAGCAGTACTTC. Its translation is CSVRQGLGFDEQYF.